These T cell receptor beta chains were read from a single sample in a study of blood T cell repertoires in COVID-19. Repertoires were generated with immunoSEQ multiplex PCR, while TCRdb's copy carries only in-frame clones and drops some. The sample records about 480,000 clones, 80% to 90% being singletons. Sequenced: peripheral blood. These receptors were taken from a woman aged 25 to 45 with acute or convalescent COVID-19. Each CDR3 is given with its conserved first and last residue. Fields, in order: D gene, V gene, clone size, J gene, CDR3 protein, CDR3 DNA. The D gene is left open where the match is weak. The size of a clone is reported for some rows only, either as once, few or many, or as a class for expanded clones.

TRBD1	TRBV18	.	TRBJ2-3	CASSPPDREDTQYF	TGTGCCAGCTCACCACCGGACAGGGAAGATACGCAGTATTTT
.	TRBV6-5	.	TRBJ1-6	CASRRPTPRSPLHF	TGTGCCAGCAGGAGGCCTACTCCGCGTTCACCCCTCCACTTT
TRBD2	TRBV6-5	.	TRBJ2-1	CASSPTGTRNNEQFF	TGTGCCAGCAGTCCAACCGGGACTAGGAACAATGAGCAGTTCTTC
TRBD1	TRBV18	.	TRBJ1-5	CASSNQGDGSNQPQHF	TGTGCCAGCTCAAATCAGGGGGACGGAAGCAATCAGCCCCAGCATTTT
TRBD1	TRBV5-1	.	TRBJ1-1	CASSPLSGTDNPEAFF	TGCGCCAGCAGCCCCCTATCCGGGACAGATAATCCTGAAGCTTTCTTT
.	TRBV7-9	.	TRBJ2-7	CASSLDSSSYEQYF	TGTGCCAGCAGCTTAGACAGTTCCTCCTACGAGCAGTACTTC
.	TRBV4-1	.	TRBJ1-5	CASSHSDQPQHF	TGCGCCAGCAGCCATTCCGATCAGCCCCAGCATTTT
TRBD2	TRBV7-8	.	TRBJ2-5	CASSLETSGPGETQYF	TGTGCCAGCAGCTTAGAGACTAGCGGACCCGGGGAGACCCAGTACTTC
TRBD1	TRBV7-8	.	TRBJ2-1	CASSPTGEKYNEQFF	TGTGCCAGCAGCCCGACAGGGGAAAAATACAATGAGCAGTTCTTC
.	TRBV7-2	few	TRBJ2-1	CASSFGNEQFF	TGTGCCAGCAGCTTCGGGAATGAGCAGTTCTTC
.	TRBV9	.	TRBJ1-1	CASSDGLGGRNTEAFF	TGTGCCAGCAGCGACGGTCTCGGGGGGCGAAACACTGAAGCTTTCTTT
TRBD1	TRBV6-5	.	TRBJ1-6	CASTRQGGNSPLHF	TGTGCCAGCACACGACAGGGGGGTAATTCACCCCTCCACTTT
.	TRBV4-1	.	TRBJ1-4	CASSEKDRPTNEKLFF	TGCGCCAGCAGCGAAAAAGACAGGCCAACTAATGAAAAACTGTTTTTT
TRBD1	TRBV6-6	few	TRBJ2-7	CASSRLWTGGVYEQYF	TGTGCCAGCAGTCGACTGTGGACAGGGGGCGTATACGAGCAGTACTTC
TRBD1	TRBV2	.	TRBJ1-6	CASSNGQGARSPLHF	TGTGCCAGCAGTAATGGACAGGGGGCCCGGTCACCCCTCCACTTT
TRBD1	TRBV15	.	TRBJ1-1	CATSRDLGTGDTEAFF	TGTGCCACCAGCAGAGATTTAGGGACAGGGGACACTGAAGCTTTCTTT
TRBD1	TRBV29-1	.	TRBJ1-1	CSIGLPSPGQELNTEAFF	TGCAGCATTGGGCTCCCTTCCCCGGGACAGGAATTGAACACTGAAGCTTTCTTT